This TCR beta chain is drawn from a study of cytomegalovirus exposure and HLA in healthy donors. Assay used: immunoSEQ multiplex PCR; TCRdb lists only in-frame clones, some missing. Of 100,000 or so clones listed, around 87% are singletons. The ends were cut back, 6 bases at V and 7 bases at J, with 13 bases in the middle. The CDR3 runs 12 residues. CDR1 is MNHNY and CDR2 is SVGAGI in the germline V gene (reference sequence). The chain joins TRBV6-6 to TRBJ2-7; D not resolved. Sequencing was done on a sample of PBMCs. The sequence was obtained from a woman aged 18 to 35 in good health and CMV-seropositive. In DNA form, the CDR3 reads TGTGCCAGCAGCCGAGTAAGAGTTGAGCAGTACTTC. Translation gives CASSRVRVEQYF.